This T cell receptor (beta chain) was captured in a study of blood T cell repertoires in COVID-19. Study-level background: Samples came from the United States, Italy and Spain, spanning acute and convalescent COVID-19. The analysed material was cDNA or gDNA that came from T cells, B-cell-depleted T cells, or PBMCs.

Authors' analysis steps: Estimation of nucleated cell counts relied on the amplification of reference gene primers. Clones were sequenced by immunoSEQ multiplex PCR, and TCRdb holds only the in-frame ones, with some missing. The V and J calls and clone size were taken over from that table, and D and trimming were inferred from the DNA. The table has 99,000 or so clones, more than 80% seen once; the top ten hold around 10%. The germline gives CDR1 SQVTM, CDR2 ANQGSEA. With 6 bases clipped from V and 6 bases from J, the junction kept 5 bases outside the gene matches. The CDR3 contains 13 residues. This receptor was identified in a woman in her 70s with acute or convalescent COVID-19. The genes are TRBV29-1 and TRBJ1-2, with TRBD1 matching over 12 bases. Material: peripheral blood. The CDR3 nucleotides are TGCAGCGTCGGGACAGGGGGCGGGCATGGCTACACCTTC. Protein sequence: CSVGTGGGHGYTF.